The 6 T cell receptor beta chains reported below all come from one sample, sequenced in a study of Ad26.COV2.S vaccination and SARS-CoV-2 variants. Sequencing used immunoSEQ multiplex PCR; TCRdb keeps in-frame clones, though not all of them. The sample includes 250,000 to 300,000 clones, 70% to 90% of them seen just once. Indicated treatment: some 20 received Ad26.COV2.S at low or high dose, single or two shots; a few received placebo; per-sample allocation not given. All samples were drawn on day 63, counting from the first vaccine or placebo injection. Sequenced here: peripheral blood, sampled in a trial of Ad26.COV2.S vaccine versus placebo. These TCRs come from a person aged 18 to 65 who received the Ad26.COV2.S COVID-19 vaccine or a placebo.

This chain connects TRBV9 to TRBJ1-1; maybe TRBD1 (5 bases). The CDR3 is 16 residues long. The germline V gene encodes CDR1 SGDLS and CDR2 YYNGEE. V lost 3 bases and J lost 1, with 16 bases in between. This CDR3 is CASSALGGGANTEAFF. The CDR3 nucleotides read TGTGCCAGCAGCGCACTGGGGGGAGGAGCGAACACTGAAGCTTTCTTT.

The chain uses TRBV28 and TRBJ2-4, with D uncertain. V was shortened by 6 bases and J by 0 bases, with 15 bases between the two germline ends. This CDR3 is built from 16 residues. CDR1 and CDR2 from the germline V gene are MDHEN and SYDVKM. The CDR3 loop reads CASSTSTRLAKNIQYF. CDR3 bases: TGTGCCAGCAGCACTTCGACTCGGTTAGCCAAAAACATTCAGTACTTC.

The chain has TRBV4-2 and TRBJ2-1, with D uncertain. From germline, CDR1 is LGHNA and CDR2 YNFKEQ. The CDR3 runs to 16 residues. Trimming stripped 1 base from V and 6 bases from J, with 16 bases between. The CDR3: CASSQVGPSRVNEQFF. The CDR3 nucleotides are TGTGCCAGCAGCCAAGTCGGTCCGAGTCGGGTCAATGAGCAGTTCTTC.

The genes are TRBV18 and TRBJ2-1; D not certain. Trimming pared 3 bases from V and 5 bases from J, leaving 11 bases between. Germline loops: CDR1 KGHSH, CDR2 LQKENI. CDR3 size: 14 residues. The CDR3 is CASSPTFQDNEQFF. The CDR3 DNA sequence: TGTGCCAGCTCACCTACCTTTCAGGACAATGAGCAGTTCTTC.

This chain joins TRBV29-1 and TRBJ1-2; 9 positions match TRBD1. The CDR3 sequence is 13 residues long. The V gene end was trimmed by 6 bases and the J gene end by 7 bases; junction bases not matched to a gene: 9. From germline, CDR1 is SQVTM and CDR2 ANQGSEA. CDR3 in DNA: TGCAGCGTAAGGACAGGGGAGCTAGGTGGCTACACCTTC. Amino acid sequence: CSVRTGELGGYTF.

V is TRBV19 and J is TRBJ1-3; 7 bases agree with TRBD1. CDR3 length equals 14 residues. Losses at the gene ends were 5 bases for V and 4 bases for J; bases not matched to a gene: 5. Germline V lookup: CDR1 LNHDA, CDR2 SQIVND (reference sequence). This CDR3 is CASSETGAGNTIYF. The CDR3, as DNA: TGTGCCAGTAGTGAAACAGGGGCGGGAAACACCATATATTTT.